This TCR beta chain is from a study of blood T cell repertoires in COVID-19. The overall study: Acute and convalescent COVID-19 specimens originated in the United States, Italy and Spain. In each case, the material was cDNA or gDNA derived from T cells, B-cell-depleted T cells, or PBMCs.

The germline V gene has CDR1 SGHTA and CDR2 FQGNSA. V gave up 5 bases and J gave up 3 bases; unmatched junction bases: 10. CDR3 length equals 17 residues. Per the authors' pipeline: Amplification of reference gene primers provided the estimated nucleated cell counts. Sequencing was performed with immunoSEQ multiplex PCR; in TCRdb, only in-frame clones are kept and a portion is missing. V and J calls and clone size are copied from that table; D and trimming were computed from the DNA. The sample has 100,000 to 150,000 clones, around 86% seen once; the top ten hold roughly 9%. This sequence was found in a man aged 40-49 years with active or convalescent COVID-19. Source material: peripheral blood. J is TRBJ2-1 and V is TRBV7-2; 10 bases fit TRBD2. The CDR3, as DNA: TGTGCCAGCAGCCGGCCGACCGGGACTAGCGACTACAATGAGCAGTTCTTC. This encodes CASSRPTGTSDYNEQFF.